The text below deals with one T cell receptor beta chain. Trimming took 2 bases from V and 9 from J; bases not matched to a gene: 10. Germline assignment: CDR1 MNHEY and CDR2 SVGAGI. The CDR3 is made up of 16 amino acids. The data derive from a study of human T cells and chemical hapten exposure. Across the whole study: Small pooled library volume differences chiefly drove per-sample TCR yield variation.

Time point indicated: pre-sensitization, week 0. Treatment described: therapeutic diphenylcyclopropenone sensitization with weekly scalp DPC. Using its own MiXCR run on the RACE reads, TCRdb lists one record per CDR3 protein. The sample records roughly 260,000 distinct CDR3 sequences, about 9% being singletons. The source of this sequence is a woman aged 40-49 years with alopecia areata. Some clones in this sample may be carry-over from other donors' samples. This chain joins TRBV6-5 and TRBJ1-6; 7 bases align to TRBD1. This specimen consisted of whole blood, obtained in connection with sensitization to the hapten diphenylcyclopropenone (DPC). CDR3 in amino acids: CASSYDGGTVTSPLHF. The CDR3, as DNA: TGTGCCAGCAGTTACGATGGGGGGACAGTTACTTCACCCCTCCACTTT.